This T cell receptor (beta chain) stems from a study of blood T cell repertoires in COVID-19. Turning to the study itself: Samples taken during acute and convalescent COVID-19 were collected in the United States, Italy and Spain. The cDNA or gDNA used as material had been derived from T cells, B-cell-depleted T cells, or PBMCs.

CDR1 is SGHDT and CDR2 is YYEEEE in the germline V gene. This CDR3 spans 13 amino acids. V was trimmed by 1 base and J by 13 bases, leaving 17 bases between them. Here immunoSEQ multiplex PCR was the method, and the copy in TCRdb shows in-frame clones only, minus some. Here the sample spans 70,000 or so clones, approximately 90% being singletons. The chain links TRBV5-6 to TRBJ1-1; D not certain. The specimen was peripheral blood. The sequence was collected from a human donor in a cohort sampled during active COVID-19. CDR3 sequence: CASSLFGVANDFF. For the CDR3, the DNA is TGTGCCAGCAGCTTGTTCGGCGTAGCCAACGATTTCTTT.